Listed below are T cell receptor beta chains from one sample, sequenced in a study of blood T cell repertoires in COVID-19. Sequencing used immunoSEQ multiplex PCR; TCRdb keeps in-frame clones, though not all of them. Found here are about 220,000 clones, 82% of them singletons; the top ten hold over 7%. The sequencing sample was made of peripheral blood. These receptors all come from an elderly woman with COVID-19, enrolled during active disease. CDR3s leave out the opening cysteine and the closing phenylalanine or tryptophan. Each record gives: CDR3 protein, V gene.

CDR3aa: ASSRQPNIQY
v_gene: TRBV12-3/TRBV12-4

CDR3aa: ASSLDPGTGVGKLF
v_gene: TRBV5-1

CDR3aa: ASSPLLTPGQYNEKLF
v_gene: TRBV18

CDR3aa: ASRQVGLRNTIY
v_gene: TRBV19

CDR3aa: SVAKTTGGTEAF
v_gene: TRBV29-1

CDR3aa: ASSQDAYRAVSGYT
v_gene: TRBV4-2

CDR3aa: ASSVGTSTSDTQY
v_gene: TRBV9

CDR3aa: ASSLGPYEAF
v_gene: TRBV2

CDR3aa: ASSLGPMNTEAF
v_gene: TRBV5-8

CDR3aa: ASSPGTGIQMNTEAF
v_gene: TRBV18

CDR3aa: SASDRGLGNEQF
v_gene: TRBV29-1

CDR3aa: ASRQGLVDEQF
v_gene: TRBV18

CDR3aa: SVAQTGTDGYT
v_gene: TRBV29-1

CDR3aa: ASSLGGQGGTDTQY
v_gene: TRBV5-4

CDR3aa: ASQDRVNTEAF
v_gene: TRBV19

CDR3aa: ASSPKGGQETQY
v_gene: TRBV5-4

CDR3aa: ATSRDVQGNLH
v_gene: TRBV15

CDR3aa: ASSPAPGWAEQY
v_gene: TRBV5-1

CDR3aa: ASSSRTGGVWGTEAF
v_gene: TRBV19

CDR3aa: ASHLGAGEGKGYT
v_gene: TRBV28

CDR3aa: ASSLVQGQGYT
v_gene: TRBV28

CDR3aa: ASSRRGELF
v_gene: TRBV28

CDR3aa: ASRSRLGEYGYT
v_gene: TRBV7-2

CDR3aa: ASSQETGTGRAQPQH
v_gene: TRBV4-1

CDR3aa: ASSDPGLAGATGELF
v_gene: TRBV6-2/TRBV6-3

CDR3aa: AVLGDSYTEAF
v_gene: TRBV6-5

CDR3aa: ASRAGGGYT
v_gene: TRBV6-5

CDR3aa: ASDRGIYEQY
v_gene: TRBV2

CDR3aa: ASSATGRRTEAF
v_gene: TRBV28

CDR3aa: ASSLLQEITEAF
v_gene: TRBV7-8

CDR3aa: ASSHLDRGRQAF
v_gene: TRBV3-1/TRBV3-2

CDR3aa: ASSVGRTATNEKLF
v_gene: TRBV9

CDR3aa: ASSVRASTSGLQDTQY
v_gene: TRBV9

CDR3aa: ATSWANSPLH
v_gene: TRBV19

CDR3aa: SASGIYGYT
v_gene: TRBV20-1

CDR3aa: ASSFRSGGLNYGYT
v_gene: TRBV5-1

CDR3aa: ASSPDLGTEAF
v_gene: TRBV18

CDR3aa: ASSHGDRVSGELF
v_gene: TRBV4-1

CDR3aa: ASSLVGGAAGYT
v_gene: TRBV5-1

CDR3aa: ASSPRDSPNYGYT
v_gene: TRBV18

CDR3aa: ASSLRLAGGNEQF
v_gene: TRBV6-5

CDR3aa: ASSLGQTTEAF
v_gene: TRBV7-2

CDR3aa: ASSRGETQY
v_gene: TRBV12-3/TRBV12-4

CDR3aa: ASSLSAGWEAF
v_gene: TRBV5-1

CDR3aa: ASSSGTGRGEKLF
v_gene: TRBV6-6

CDR3aa: ASRFEPESYEQY
v_gene: TRBV7-2

CDR3aa: ASSILAGAPTGELF
v_gene: TRBV5-6

CDR3aa: ASSKGQFYGYT
v_gene: TRBV5-6

CDR3aa: ASSPRQGPFGTEAF
v_gene: TRBV5-1

CDR3aa: ASKESTALRSEQY
v_gene: TRBV19

CDR3aa: ASSQAGAGGSGGYT
v_gene: TRBV4-1

CDR3aa: ASSLRLANEKLF
v_gene: TRBV4-1

CDR3aa: ASTGGTEAF
v_gene: TRBV12-3/TRBV12-4

CDR3aa: ASGGQAITTEAF
v_gene: TRBV11-2

CDR3aa: ASSYGGLPTGELF
v_gene: TRBV5-8

CDR3aa: ASSSIQGNSPLH
v_gene: TRBV11-2

CDR3aa: ASSLLGGGLDTQY
v_gene: TRBV7-2